The 17 T cell receptor beta chains below all came from one sample that was sequenced in a study of blood T cell repertoires in COVID-19. Profiled with immunoSEQ multiplex PCR; TCRdb holds only in-frame clones, not every one. Of 150,000 to 200,000 clones detected, around 93% appear once; the ten largest clones hold over 3.5%. Sequenced sample: peripheral blood. The source is a woman between 50 and 59 years old with acute or convalescent COVID-19.

The chain's CDR3 is CASFRVGDTEAFF. CDR3 DNA sequence: TGTGCCAGCTTCAGGGTTGGAGACACTGAAGCTTTCTTT. V gene TRBV2 combines with J gene TRBJ1-1; tentative D call: TRBD1 (5 bases). This CDR3 region has 13 residues. Germline CDR1 reads SNHLY; CDR2 reads FYNNEI. Between the trimmed V and J ends, which lost 8 bases and 3 bases, there was a span of 13 bases.

The chain combines TRBV18 with TRBJ1-3; 8 bases map to TRBD1. The germline V gene has CDR1 KGHSH and CDR2 LQKENI. The length of the CDR3 is 17 residues. V trimming: 3 bases; J trimming: 2 bases; junction bases outside the gene matches: 9. As DNA, the CDR3 is TGTGCCAGCTCACCGGCCGGGACAGGACCGACTGGAAACACCATATATTTT. The encoded protein is CASSPAGTGPTGNTIYF.

The J gene is TRBJ1-5, the V gene TRBV5-5, with D possibly matching TRBD1 (5 bases). Germline lookup yields CDR1 SGHKS and CDR2 YYEKEE (reference sequence). The CDR3 spans 16 residues. V lost 1 base and J 2 bases, leaving 13 bases between the germline ends. CDR3 bases: TGTGCCAGCAGCTTGACCCCAGGGACTGGCAATCAGCCCCAGCATTTT. It encodes CASSLTPGTGNQPQHF.

This clone was observed once. The rearrangement links TRBV6-6 to TRBJ1-4; D unclear. V was shortened by 0 bases and J by 8 bases, with 16 bases between the two germline ends. The length of the CDR3 is 16 residues. The germline CDR1 and CDR2 sequences are MNHNY and SVGAGI (reference sequence). The CDR3 loop reads CASSYSIGGLREKLFF. CDR3 DNA: TGTGCCAGCAGTTACTCGATTGGAGGTTTAAGGGAAAAACTGTTTTTT.

The chain joins TRBV24-1 to TRBJ1-2; 9 nucleotides align to TRBD1. With V trimmed by 4 bases and J by 6 bases, 5 bases remained unmatched. Germline lookup yields CDR1 KGHDR and CDR2 SFDVKD. The CDR3 loop spans 14 amino acids. CDR3: CATSETGGGDGYTF. As DNA, the CDR3 is TGTGCCACCAGTGAGACAGGGGGGGGAGATGGCTACACCTTC.

This clone was counted between two and nine times. This specimen includes other DNA sequences encoding the same CDR3. The rearrangement joins TRBV7-9 to TRBJ2-3, with D possibly TRBD2 on 6 matching bases. The CDR3 extends over 14 amino acids. Germline V gene sequence: CDR1 SEHNR, CDR2 FQNEAQ (reference sequence). V was cut by 2 bases and J by 0 bases, with 6 bases left in between. The CDR3, as DNA: TGTGCCAGCAGCTTACGGGGGAGCACAGATACGCAGTATTTT. This codes for CASSLRGSTDTQYF.

The chain links TRBV7-6 to TRBJ1-1; weak D call: TRBD1 (5 bases). This CDR3 has 15 residues. V dropped 1 base and J dropped 0 bases, with 9 bases sitting between them. Looked up from germline, CDR1 is SGHVS and CDR2 is FNYEAQ. The CDR3 region is CASSLGSGLNTEAFF. As DNA, the CDR3 is TGTGCCAGCAGCTTAGGGTCAGGGCTGAACACTGAAGCTTTCTTT.

This rearrangement joins TRBV7-8 to TRBJ2-7; the D gene is possibly TRBD2 (6 bases). Germline CDR1 and CDR2: SGHVS and FQNEAQ. The CDR3 contains 14 residues. The ends were cut back, 3 bases at V and 4 bases at J, with 13 bases in the middle. This CDR3 is CASSLGLTQYEQYF. The CDR3, as DNA: TGTGCCAGCAGCTTGGGACTTACCCAATACGAGCAGTACTTC.

The rearrangement links TRBV4-1 to TRBJ2-1, with 12 bases matching TRBD1. The CDR3 consists of 16 residues. Germline V gene sequence: CDR1 MGHRA, CDR2 YSYEKL. V dropped 0 bases and J dropped 8; count of bases not matched to a gene: 5. The CDR3 region is CASSQDPGQGAHEQFF. CDR3 sequence (DNA): TGCGCCAGCAGCCAAGACCCGGGACAGGGGGCCCATGAGCAGTTCTTC.

The V and J genes are TRBV7-3 and TRBJ2-1; D possibly corresponds to TRBD1 (5 bases). Germline V lookup: CDR1 SGHTA, CDR2 FQGTGA. Trimming took 4 bases from V and 5 from J, leaving 9 bases between them. The CDR3 covers 13 residues. The chain's CDR3 is CASSSQGNNEQFF. In nucleotides, the CDR3 is TGTGCCAGCAGCTCTCAGGGTAACAATGAGCAGTTCTTC.

The chain's CDR3 is CASSLRLAGDTGELFF. CDR3 in DNA: TGTGCCAGCAGCTTGCGGCTAGCGGGAGACACCGGGGAGCTGTTTTTT. The chain has TRBV5-8 and TRBJ2-2; 10 bases map to TRBD2. V shed 1 base, J shed 3 bases, and the junction held 3 bases outside the gene matches. This CDR3 is built from 16 residues. Germline CDR1 and CDR2: SGHTS and YDEGEE.

This clone was counted only a few times. This chain connects TRBV28 to TRBJ1-1; D not certain. Germline V gene sequence: CDR1 MDHEN, CDR2 SYDVKM. This CDR3 spans 16 amino acids. Trimming removed 2 bases from V and 4 bases from J, with 17 bases in between. CDR3 sequence reads: CASSLRAYKSGTEAFF. In DNA, the CDR3 is TGTGCCAGCAGTTTACGAGCATATAAGAGTGGCACTGAAGCTTTCTTT.

This chain connects TRBV27 to TRBJ2-5; 12 bases fit TRBD2. V shed 6 bases, J shed 5 bases, and the junction held 7 bases outside the gene matches. There are 15 residues in the CDR3. In germline, CDR1 is MNHEY, CDR2 SMNVEV (reference sequence). CDR3: CASRRTSGAMETQYF. In DNA, the CDR3 is TGTGCCAGCAGGAGGACTAGCGGGGCGATGGAGACCCAGTACTTC.

The chain employs TRBV3-1 (or the pseudogene TRBV3-2) and TRBJ1-2; unclear D gene. Germline CDR1 is LGHDT and CDR2 is YNNKEL (reference sequence). Trimming took 1 base from V and 3 from J, leaving 6 bases between them. This CDR3 is built from 13 residues. The DNA of the CDR3 is TGTGCCAGCAGCCAAGGCAGATACTATGGCTACACCTTC. This codes for CASSQGRYYGYTF.

This clone was seen only once. This chain connects TRBV5-1 to TRBJ2-7; 9 positions match TRBD1. Germline assignment: CDR1 SGHRS and CDR2 YFSETQ. The V gene end was trimmed by 0 bases and the J gene end by 2 bases; junction bases not matched to a gene: 6. The CDR3 contains 16 residues. DNA for the CDR3: TGCGCCAGCAGCTTGGCACTTGGGGACAGGGCCTACGAGCAGTACTTC. The encoded protein is CASSLALGDRAYEQYF. Filled out from reference TRBV5-1 and TRBJ2-7, the complete variable domain reads KAGVTQTPRYLIKTRGQQVTLSCSPISGHRSVSWYQQTPGQGLQFLFEYFSETQRNKGNFPGRFSGRQFSNSRSEMNVSTLELGDSALYLCASSLALGDRAYEQYFGPGTRLTVT.

This chain uses TRBV9 with TRBJ2-1; D is perhaps TRBD2 (6 bases). With 0 bases removed from V and 6 bases from J, the gap between germline ends came to 16 bases. Germline assignment: CDR1 SGDLS and CDR2 YYNGEE. CDR3 length equals 16 residues. In nucleotides, the CDR3 is TGTGCCAGCAGCGTAGAACTGGGCGGGATGTTCAATGAGCAGTTCTTC. Amino acids: CASSVELGGMFNEQFF. Using reference TRBV9 and TRBJ2-1 for the parts outside the CDR3, the full variable domain is DSGVTQTPKHLITATGQRVTLRCSPRSGDLSVYWYQQSLDQGLQFLIQYYNGEERAKGNILERFSAQQFPDLHSELNLSSLELGDSALYFCASSVELGGMFNEQFFGPGTRLTVL.

The chain combines TRBV7-9 with TRBJ1-4, with D unclear. CDR1 is SEHNR, CDR2 FQNEAQ, per germline (reference sequence). Deletions cut 1 base from V and 5 bases from J, with 5 bases between. The CDR3 totals 13 residues. As DNA, the CDR3 is TGTGCCAGCAGCTTAGGAGGGAATGAAAAACTGTTTTTT. It is translated as CASSLGGNEKLFF.